The clone carrying this T cell receptor (beta chain) was seen repeatedly, ten times or more. Its specificity is not known. This record belongs to a study of T-cell memory formation after mild COVID-19. This CDR3 contains 13 residues. The junction had 8 bases not matched to a gene; V was cut back by 10 bases and J by 4 bases. Germline lookup yields CDR1 SGHTA and CDR2 FQGTGA. General study points: Second-wave clones that peaked on day 37 lacked confirmed SARS-CoV-2 specificity. The study found balanced CD4/CD8 in clones contracting day 15 to 85 and a CD4+ lean in later expanders.

5'RACE with constant-segment primers built TCRalpha and TCRbeta cDNA libraries with UMIs. TCRdb fed the 5' RACE reads into MiXCR, producing one record per CDR3 protein. The sample has over 50,000 distinct CDR3 sequences, over 9% seen once. This sequence joins TRBV7-3 and TRBJ2-5, with 8 bases matching TRBD1. The source is an adult woman who had mild COVID-19 (a few samples of this study predate the infection). Cell type and time point are not known. The sample was PBMCs or a T cell subset sorted from them (not recorded which). The chain's CDR3 is CATGQGMGETQYF. In nucleotides, the CDR3 is TGTGCCACCGGACAGGGTATGGGAGAGACCCAGTACTTC.